This T cell receptor beta chain was sequenced during a study of regulatory T cells in long-lasting Graves disease. Time point in this sample: newly diagnosed GD, antithyroid drugs for less than 3 months. TCR sequences were obtained from RNA taken from PBMCs. About 8.8 milliliters of peripheral blood were drawn into EDTA tubes. The authors built TCR beta libraries using iRepertoire HTBI primers and Arm-PCR of CDR3 regions. TCRdb processed the multiplex PCR reads anew with MiXCR; each CDR3 protein has one entry. This table has about 610,000 distinct CDR3 sequences, 15% to 20% appearing once. CDR3 length: 13 amino acids. V lost 4 bases to trimming and J lost 3 bases, with 10 bases between them. The germline gives CDR1 SEHNR, CDR2 FQNEAQ (reference sequence). Many counts were recorded for this clonotype. What it recognizes is unknown. General study points: TCR diversity was lower in persistent Graves' patients than in newly diagnosed ones.

These sequences were also reported in another study, on T cells in Graves' hyperthyroidism and ophthalmopathy. That source notes: Blood also showed most of the thyroid clonotypes that were expanded above 0.001.

The input for sequencing was peripheral blood mononuclear cells (PBMCs), taken at new diagnosis, from a patient treated with antithyroid drugs. This TCR was sampled from a man younger than 35 with Graves disease. This chain uses TRBV7-9 with TRBJ2-7, with D possibly being TRBD1 (6 bases). CDR3 nucleotides: TGTGCCAGCAGCTCCCGACAGGACTACGAGCAGTACTTC. This encodes CASSSRQDYEQYF.